This TCR beta chain was found in a study of T-cell reconstitution after alpha-beta-depleted transplantation in children. With 6 bases clipped from V and 4 bases from J, the junction kept 6 bases outside the gene matches. The CDR3 loop spans 13 amino acids. Unique molecular identifiers were incorporated into the prepared TCRbeta library. TCRdb analysed the PCR reads with MiXCR anew, one entry per CDR3 protein. This sample carries more than 150,000 distinct CDR3 sequences, roughly 7.5% of them seen once, and the ten largest clones take over 2.5%. In the case of this clonotype: A much larger clone differs by one base, so this may be a read error.

The V gene is TRBV12-3 or TRBV12-4, the J gene TRBJ2-7; TRBD2 aligns across 7 bases. The sequence was obtained from a human donor who donated a stem cell graft to a child with Wiskott-Aldrich syndrome. The input for sequencing was PBMCs from the stem cell graft donor, taken from the stem cell graft. The CDR3 protein is CASRSGTTYEQYF. The CDR3 DNA reads as TGTGCCAGCAGATCTGGGACTACATACGAGCAGTACTTC.